This T cell receptor beta chain comes out of a study of T cell repertoires in cytomegalovirus infection (dated by TCRdb to about 2019). For the wider study: Peptide stimulations targeted recently identified HLA-C-restricted CMV epitopes, whose presentation resists viral immunomodulation, together with well-studied HLA-B-restricted epitopes. The HLA type of each donor mattered for the analysis, because public TCR beta signatures pointed to carriage of CMV infection along with the matching HLA type.

Turning to this clonotype: The antigen it recognizes is unknown. A read error may be the cause here, since a much bigger clone is one base away.

Sequencing relied on an Illumina HiSeq 1500. The public reads were reanalyzed by TCRdb: fastp trimming at Q25, MiXCR alignment, in-frame beta chains only. Every entry covers one CDR3 protein and lists the most common genes and DNA from its rows. The sample table holds approximately 910,000 distinct CDR3 sequences, of which roughly 30% were seen once. The ten largest clones add up to over 12% of the sample. On the study overall, not on this receptor specifically: In both this cohort and an independent cohort of some 380 donors, the cumulative frequency of public TCR beta family members distinguished carriers of CMV infection plus the relevant HLA type. In the ex vivo response, HLA-C-restricted CMV-specific TCR beta clonotypes were dominant, and in two of eight donors the single most frequent clonotype came from this HLA-C-restricted group.

V is cut by 1 base and J by 5 bases, and the space between the germline ends is 12 bases. Reading the germline V gene gives CDR1 SGHVS and CDR2 FNYEAQ. The CDR3 measures 15 amino acids from cysteine to phenylalanine. The sequence is cut down to CDR3 DNA, 45 bases in frame from base 1. Read against the paper, the sample's treatment or condition label means: in vitro stimulation with specific CMV peptide epitopes to enrich CMV-specific T cells. This TCR derives from a human donor in good health (CMV status not recorded). Some clones in this sample may be carry-over from other donors' samples. Specimen: cultured CD8+ T cells from PBMCs, collected from culture after CMV antigen stimulation. The chain employs TRBV7-6 and TRBJ1-3; the D gene is perhaps TRBD1, on 6 matching bases. The CDR3 protein sequence reads: CASSLEWGPRNTIYF. The nucleotide sequence reads TGTGCCAGCAGCTTAGAGTGGGGGCCCAGAAACACCATATATTTT.